Presented here are 5 T cell receptor beta chains from one specimen sequenced in a study of blood T cell repertoires in COVID-19. Sequenced by immunoSEQ multiplex PCR; TCRdb stores in-frame clones only, minus some. The table lists more than 55,000 clones, roughly 79% of them singletons. The specimen sequenced was peripheral blood. These receptor sequences come from a man aged 55 to 70 with acute or convalescent COVID-19.

The rearrangement uses TRBV7-9 and TRBJ1-1; D gene uncertain. The length of the CDR3 is 13 residues. V gave up 2 bases and J gave up 8 bases, with 12 bases separating them. Germline CDR1 reads SEHNR; CDR2 reads FQNEAQ (reference sequence). CDR3 sequence reads: CASSLYKESEAFF. CDR3 coding DNA: TGTGCCAGCAGCTTATATAAAGAGTCCGAAGCTTTCTTT.

V and J are TRBV15 and TRBJ1-1; possibly TRBD1 for D (5 bases). V lost 3 bases, J lost 3 bases, and 11 bases lay in between. CDR1 is LNHNV and CDR2 is YYDKDF in the germline V gene (reference sequence). This CDR3 comprises 14 residues. Here the CDR3 reads CATSRGGEDTEAFF. In DNA, the CDR3 is TGTGCCACCAGCAGGGGGGGGGAAGACACTGAAGCTTTCTTT.

The chain couples TRBV4-1 to TRBJ1-4; D not certain. V lost 4 bases, J lost 8 bases, and 29 bases lay in between. Germline V gene sequence: CDR1 MGHRA, CDR2 YSYEKL. This CDR3 contains 19 residues. The CDR3 spells CASSRSSVPTEARLEKLFF. The CDR3 DNA follows: TGCGCCAGCAGCCGATCTTCCGTCCCAACGGAGGCCCGTTTGGAAAAACTGTTTTTT.

This clone was seen only once. The chain combines TRBV6-1 with TRBJ1-2, with D uncertain. Trimming shortened V by 0 bases and J by 8 bases, and 10 bases separated the two germline ends. This CDR3 region has 13 residues. CDR1 is MNHNS, CDR2 SASEGT, per germline. This CDR3 reads CASSEALTRGYTF. CDR3 in DNA: TGTGCCAGCAGTGAAGCGCTTACGAGGGGCTACACCTTC.

This chain connects TRBV24-1 to TRBJ2-3; 7 nucleotides match TRBD1. Unmatched junction bases numbered 2, after V lost 5 bases and J lost 1 base. CDR1 KGHDR and CDR2 SFDVKD come from the germline V gene. The CDR3 contains 14 residues. This CDR3 is CATSGQGGTDTQYF. CDR3 nucleotide sequence: TGTGCCACCAGTGGGCAGGGGGGCACAGATACGCAGTATTTT.